The clone carrying this T cell receptor (beta chain) showed up many times. Its antigen is currently unknown. This sample is part of a study of T cells in Graves' hyperthyroidism and ophthalmopathy. Turning to the study itself: Before any treatment, at initial diagnosis, peripheral blood was collected. Overall study results and limits: Ophthalmopathy prediction by the model preceded onset by a median approximately 5.9 months.

It was RNA transcripts that yielded the amplified TCR beta CDR3 regions. In the first-round RT-PCR of the TCR CDR3, the HTBI primer set was used. MiXCR, applied by TCRdb to the multiplex PCR reads, yields one record per CDR3 protein. The profile shows a few hundred thousand distinct CDR3 sequences, about a sixth of them singletons. CDR3 length equals 15 residues. V lost 4 bases, J lost 0 bases, and 11 bases lay in between. Germline V gene sequence: CDR1 SGDLS, CDR2 YYNGEE. The sequenced material came from blood. The receptor was isolated from a woman between 18 and 30 years old with Graves' ophthalmopathy. This rearrangement joins TRBV9 to TRBJ1-3; D is unresolved. In DNA, the CDR3 is TGTGCCAGCAGCCCGGGAACACGCTCTGGAAACACCATATATTTT. This encodes CASSPGTRSGNTIYF.